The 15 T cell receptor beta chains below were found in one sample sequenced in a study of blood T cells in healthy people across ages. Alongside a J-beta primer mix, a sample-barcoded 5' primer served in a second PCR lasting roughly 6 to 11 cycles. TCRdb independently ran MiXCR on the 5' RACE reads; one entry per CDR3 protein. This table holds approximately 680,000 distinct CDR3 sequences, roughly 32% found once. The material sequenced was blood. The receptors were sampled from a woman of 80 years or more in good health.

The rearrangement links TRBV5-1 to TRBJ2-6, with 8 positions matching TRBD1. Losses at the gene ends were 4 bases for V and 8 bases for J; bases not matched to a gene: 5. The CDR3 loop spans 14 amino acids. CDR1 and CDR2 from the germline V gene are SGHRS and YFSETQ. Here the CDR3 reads CASSDTGGPNVLTF. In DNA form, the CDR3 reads TGCGCCAGCAGCGACACAGGGGGGCCCAACGTCCTGACTTTC.

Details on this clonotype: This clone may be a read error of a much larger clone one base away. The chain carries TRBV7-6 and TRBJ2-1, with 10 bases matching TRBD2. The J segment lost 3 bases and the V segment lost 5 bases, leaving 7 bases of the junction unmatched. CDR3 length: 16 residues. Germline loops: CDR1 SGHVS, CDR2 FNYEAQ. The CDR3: CASSAILAGSYNEQFF. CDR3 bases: TGTGCCAGCAGCGCCATACTAGCGGGGAGCTACAATGAGCAGTTCTTC.

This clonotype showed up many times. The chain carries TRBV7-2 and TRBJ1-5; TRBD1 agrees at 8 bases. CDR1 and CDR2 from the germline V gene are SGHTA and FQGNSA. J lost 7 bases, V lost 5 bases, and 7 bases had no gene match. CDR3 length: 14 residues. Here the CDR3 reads CASSQDRVGQPQHF. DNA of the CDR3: TGTGCCAGCAGCCAGGACAGGGTTGGGCAGCCCCAGCATTTT.

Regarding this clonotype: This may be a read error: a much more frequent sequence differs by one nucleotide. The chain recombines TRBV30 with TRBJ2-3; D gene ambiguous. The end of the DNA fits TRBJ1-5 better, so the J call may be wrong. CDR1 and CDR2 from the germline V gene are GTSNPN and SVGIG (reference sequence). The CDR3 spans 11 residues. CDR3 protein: CACGVADTQHF. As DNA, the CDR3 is TGTGCCTGCGGGGTAGCAGATACGCAGCATTTT.

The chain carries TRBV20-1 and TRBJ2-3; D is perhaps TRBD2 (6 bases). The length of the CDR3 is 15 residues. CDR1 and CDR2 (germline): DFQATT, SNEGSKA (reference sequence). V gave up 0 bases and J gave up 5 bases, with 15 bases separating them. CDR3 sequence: CSARDGGTVRDTQYF. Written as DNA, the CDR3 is TGCAGTGCTAGAGATGGCGGGACCGTTCGAGATACGCAGTATTTT.

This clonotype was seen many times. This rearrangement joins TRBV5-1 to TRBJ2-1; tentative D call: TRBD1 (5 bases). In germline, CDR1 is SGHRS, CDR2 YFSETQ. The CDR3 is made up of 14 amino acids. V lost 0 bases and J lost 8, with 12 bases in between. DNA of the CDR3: TGCGCCAGCAGCTTGGGTCGACAGAAGGATGAGCAGTTCTTC. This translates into CASSLGRQKDEQFF.

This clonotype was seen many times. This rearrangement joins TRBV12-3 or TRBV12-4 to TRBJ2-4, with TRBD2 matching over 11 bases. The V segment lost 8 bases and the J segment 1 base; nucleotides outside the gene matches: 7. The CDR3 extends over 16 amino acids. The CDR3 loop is CASGASGGRAKNIQYF. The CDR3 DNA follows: TGTGCCAGCGGGGCTAGCGGGGGGAGGGCCAAAAACATTCAGTACTTC.

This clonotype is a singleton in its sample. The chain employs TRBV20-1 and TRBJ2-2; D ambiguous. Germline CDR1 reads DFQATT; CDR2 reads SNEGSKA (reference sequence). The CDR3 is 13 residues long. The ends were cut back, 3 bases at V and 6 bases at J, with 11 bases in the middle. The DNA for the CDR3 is TGCAGTGCTAGGTTACCGGTCCCCGGGGAGCTGTTTTTT. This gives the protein CSARLPVPGELFF.

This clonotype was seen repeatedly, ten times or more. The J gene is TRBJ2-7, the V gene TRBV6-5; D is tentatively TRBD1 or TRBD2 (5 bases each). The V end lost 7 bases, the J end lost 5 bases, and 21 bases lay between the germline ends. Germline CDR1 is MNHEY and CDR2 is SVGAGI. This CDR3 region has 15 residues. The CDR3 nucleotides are TGTGCCAGCATCCGGGACCCCCTATCTAGTCACGAGCAGTACTTC. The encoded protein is CASIRDPLSSHEQYF.

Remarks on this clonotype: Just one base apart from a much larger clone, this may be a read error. This CDR3 is CASSLKQSYGYTF. The DNA of the CDR3 is TGTGCCAGCAGCTTAAAACAGAGCTATGGCTACACCTTC. This sequence joins TRBV7-3 and TRBJ1-2; no firm D call. The germline V and J ends were trimmed by 1 base and 4 bases, with 7 bases remaining between them. Germline assignment: CDR1 SGHTA and CDR2 FQGTGA. The CDR3 covers 13 residues.

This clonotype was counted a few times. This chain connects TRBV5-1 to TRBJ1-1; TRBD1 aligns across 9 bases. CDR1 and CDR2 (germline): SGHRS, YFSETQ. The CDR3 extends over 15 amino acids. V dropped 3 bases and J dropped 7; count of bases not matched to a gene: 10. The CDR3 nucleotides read TGCGCCAGCAGCTCGGGGACAGGGTCATTGGGTGAAGCTTTCTTT. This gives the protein CASSSGTGSLGEAFF.

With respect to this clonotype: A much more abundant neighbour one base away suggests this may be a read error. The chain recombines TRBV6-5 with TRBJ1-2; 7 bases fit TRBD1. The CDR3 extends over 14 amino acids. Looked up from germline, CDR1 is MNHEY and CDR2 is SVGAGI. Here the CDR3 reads CVSSNRGSNYGYTF. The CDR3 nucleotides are TGTGTCAGCAGCAACAGGGGATCTAACTATGGCTACACCTTC.

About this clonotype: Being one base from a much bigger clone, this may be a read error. CDR3 in amino acids: CASSYSMSRYQETLYF. The CDR3 DNA sequence: TGTGCCAGCAGTTACTCGATGAGCAGGTACCAAGAGACCCTGTACTTC. The chain carries TRBV6-2 or TRBV6-3 and TRBJ2-7; no clear D. V gave up 0 bases and J gave up 12 bases, with 24 bases separating them. Germline V gene sequence: CDR1 MNHEY, CDR2 SVGEGT. The CDR3 has 16 residues.

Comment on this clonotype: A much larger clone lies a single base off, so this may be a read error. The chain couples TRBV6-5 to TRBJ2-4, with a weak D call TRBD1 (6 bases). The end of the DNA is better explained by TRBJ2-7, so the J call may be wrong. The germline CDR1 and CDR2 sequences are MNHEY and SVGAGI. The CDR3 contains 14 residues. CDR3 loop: CASSRRQEVVEQYF. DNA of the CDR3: TGTGCCAGCTCCAGGAGACAGGAGGTGGTCGAGCAGTACTTC.

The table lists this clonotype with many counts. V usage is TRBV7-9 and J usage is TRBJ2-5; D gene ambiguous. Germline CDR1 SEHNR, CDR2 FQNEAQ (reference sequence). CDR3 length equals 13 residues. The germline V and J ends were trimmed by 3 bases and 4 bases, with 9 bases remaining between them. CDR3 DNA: TGTGCCAGCAGCTTCCCCGGCGTAGAGACCCAGTACTTC. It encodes CASSFPGVETQYF.